A single sample is the source of the 11 T cell receptor beta chains below, sequenced in a study of identical twins. MiXCR, run by TCRdb on the 5' RACE reads, gives a single entry per CDR3 protein. This table has 200,000 to 250,000 distinct CDR3 sequences, under 12% appearing once. The specimen sequenced was memory T cells sorted from blood. The receptors come from a man aged 45-65 years in good health.

This clonotype was counted ten times or more. This sequence joins TRBV20-1 and TRBJ1-5; 7 bases fit TRBD1. Trimming cost V 4 bases and J 5 bases; bases outside gene matches: 8. Germline CDR1 is DFQATT and CDR2 is SNEGSKA (reference sequence). The CDR3 runs to 14 residues. The CDR3 loop is CSATTGIGYQPQHF. DNA for the CDR3: TGCAGTGCTACGACAGGGATAGGGTATCAGCCCCAGCATTTT.

This clonotype has at least ten counts. The J gene is TRBJ2-1, the V gene TRBV11-2; weak D call: TRBD2 (5 bases). Germline-derived CDR1 and CDR2 are SGHAT and FQNNGV. With 4 bases removed from V and 12 bases from J, the gap between germline ends came to 22 bases. This CDR3 contains 15 residues. The CDR3 DNA follows: TGTGCCAGCAGCTCCCCTCTGAGGGCCTCGAGAGGGCAGTTCTTC. It codes for CASSSPLRASRGQFF.

The CDR3 reads CASSPVVGSYEQYF. The CDR3 region has the DNA TGTGCCAGCTCACCAGTGGTTGGGTCCTACGAGCAGTACTTC. The V gene is TRBV18, the J gene TRBJ2-7; D is unresolved. The CDR3 loop spans 14 amino acids. The germline V gene encodes CDR1 KGHSH and CDR2 LQKENI. The V end lost 2 bases, the J end lost 1 base, and 9 bases lay between the germline ends.

As regards this clonotype: A much larger clone lies one base from this, so it may be a read error. The rearrangement links TRBV30 to TRBJ1-5; D is uncertain. The CDR3 extends over 15 amino acids. The germline V gene encodes CDR1 GTSNPN and CDR2 SVGIG (reference sequence). The CDR3 protein is CAWGSQGYSNQPLHF. As DNA, the CDR3 is TGTGCCTGGGGATCTCAAGGGTATAGCAATCAGCCCCTGCATTTT.

The table lists this clonotype with many counts. The chain recombines TRBV12-3 or TRBV12-4 with TRBJ2-1; a weak D match, TRBD1 (5 bases). The CDR3 contains 18 residues. The V end lost 4 bases, the J end lost 4 bases, and 23 bases lay between the germline ends. The CDR3 protein is CASSSAVGSRQKYNEQFF. In DNA, the CDR3 is TGTGCCAGCAGTTCCGCCGTGGGTTCCAGACAGAAATACAATGAGCAGTTCTTC.

This clonotype was detected ten times or more. The chain carries TRBV4-3 and TRBJ1-1; no definite D call. CDR1 LGHNA and CDR2 YSLEER come from the germline V gene. The V end lost 0 bases, the J end lost 5 bases, and 13 bases lay between the germline ends. The CDR3 is made up of 15 amino acids. CDR3: CASSQERAVGTEAFF. CDR3 in DNA: TGCGCCAGCAGCCAAGAAAGGGCCGTTGGGACTGAAGCTTTCTTT.

This clonotype has a handful of counts. This chain joins TRBV6-1 and TRBJ2-1, with D possibly being TRBD1 (5 bases). This CDR3 is built from 13 residues. Trimming removed 11 bases at V and 5 bases at J, with 16 bases between. Germline V CDR1 and CDR2: MNHNS, SASEGT. This CDR3 is CALSNDRNNEQFF. The CDR3 nucleotides are TGTGCCCTATCAAACGACAGAAACAATGAGCAGTTCTTC.

This clonotype was observed at least ten times. V and J are TRBV11-1 and TRBJ2-5, with 9 bases fitting TRBD2. The CDR3 runs 15 residues. After removal of 2 bases from V and 5 bases from J, the junction contained 6 bases not matched to a gene. Germline lookup yields CDR1 SGHAT and CDR2 FQDESV (reference sequence). The CDR3 nucleotides are TGTGCCAGCAGCTTAATAACTAGCGGGTTGGAGACCCAGTACTTC. Translation: CASSLITSGLETQYF.

A few counts support this clonotype. The chain carries TRBV25-1 and TRBJ1-6; TRBD1 might be the D (5 bases). Germline V lookup: CDR1 MGHDK, CDR2 SYGVNS. The CDR3 is 13 amino acids. The germline V and J ends were trimmed by 8 bases and 8 bases, with 13 bases remaining between them. CDR3 in DNA: TGTGCCAGCCGAGACAGAGTCTATTCACCCCTCCACTTT. Protein sequence: CASRDRVYSPLHF.

The chain combines TRBV5-1 with TRBJ1-2; 8 positions agree with TRBD1. The CDR3 loop spans 14 amino acids. V lost 7 bases, J lost 4 bases, and 9 bases stayed unmatched. The germline CDR1 and CDR2 sequences are SGHRS and YFSETQ. The CDR3 reads CASSDGTGGYGYTF. CDR3 coding DNA: TGCGCCAGCTCCGATGGCACAGGGGGCTATGGCTACACCTTC. Complete variable domain (other parts from reference TRBV5-1 and TRBJ1-2): KAGVTQTPRYLIKTRGQQVTLSCSPISGHRSVSWYQQTPGQGLQFLFEYFSETQRNKGNFPGRFSGRQFSNSRSEMNVSTLELGDSALYLCASSDGTGGYGYTFGSGTRLTVV.

J is TRBJ2-3 and V is TRBV21-1; whether TRBD2, the table's D call, matches the DNA was not checked. TRBV21-1 is shown as a pseudogene. The CDR3 is 16 amino acids. Here the CDR3 DNA reads TGTGCCAGCAGCCGGGTGGGGGAGATTACTGCAGATACGCAGTATTTT. Its translation: CASSRVGEITADTQYF.